The clone carrying this TCR beta chain was recorded at least ten times. What it recognizes is unknown. This record comes from a study of regulatory T cells in long-lasting Graves disease. Specified time point: persistent/refractory GD, antithyroid drugs over 5 years with positive TRAb. Construction of the TCR library relied on RNA isolated from PBMCs. Graves' disease diagnosis followed American Thyroid Association guidelines. The CDR3 runs to 15 residues. The V gene's germline CDR1 is MNHEY and CDR2 SVGAGI. Deletions cut 2 bases from V and 6 bases from J, with 14 bases between. Sequencing libraries for TCR beta were prepared with iRepertoire HTBI primers and Arm-PCR of CDR3 regions. Via MiXCR, TCRdb re-called the multiplex PCR reads, giving one row per CDR3 protein. Of 400,000 to 500,000 distinct CDR3 sequences listed, about 22% are singletons. Study-wide results and caveats: Newly diagnosed Graves' patients had higher TCR diversity than persistent ones. Peripheral blood alone, not thyroid tissue, underwent study. Favored gene segments in persistent disease were TRBV28, TRBJ1-2 and TRBJ2-5.

This material consisted of peripheral blood mononuclear cells (PBMCs), taken when the disease was refractory, from a patient treated with antithyroid drugs. The source is a female donor with Graves disease. The chain recombines TRBV6-5 with TRBJ1-5; D possibly corresponds to TRBD1 (6 bases). The CDR3 loop reads CASSYGRGAGQPQHF. The CDR3 DNA sequence: TGTGCCAGCAGTTACGGACGGGGGGCCGGTCAGCCCCAGCATTTT.